This T cell receptor (beta chain) was captured by sequencing in a study of control samples from healthy donors and cancer patients. The table lists this clone with a few counts. J was trimmed by 3 bases and V by 4 bases; bases with no gene match: 11. The CDR3 extends over 16 amino acids. In germline, CDR1 is SGHDT, CDR2 YYEEEE. TCRdb keeps only in-frame clones here, not all; method: immunoSEQ multiplex PCR. Of 190,000 or so clones in the sample, roughly 91% were seen once. The sample was blood. The sequence was collected from a man younger than 35 in good health. The rearrangement uses TRBV5-6 and TRBJ1-1; 8 bases agree with TRBD1. The CDR3 reads CASSPDRVNRDTEAFF. CDR3 in DNA: TGTGCCAGCAGCCCGGACAGGGTTAATAGGGACACTGAAGCTTTCTTT.